These 20 T cell receptor beta chains came from one sample sequenced in a study of early stage breast cancer tumors. Here immunoSEQ multiplex PCR was the method, and the copy in TCRdb shows in-frame clones only, minus some. Of over 25,000 clones listed, roughly two thirds are singletons. Sample: blood. Every receptor here comes from a person aged 45-65 years with breast cancer.

J is TRBJ2-5 and V is TRBV5-1; 9 nucleotides match TRBD1. With 4 bases clipped from V and 2 bases from J, the junction kept 12 bases outside the gene matches. There are 17 residues in the CDR3. Per germline, CDR1 SGHRS and CDR2 YFSETQ. The CDR3 DNA reads as TGCGCCAGCAGCCCGGCAAACAGGGGGCCACCTCAAGAGACCCAGTACTTC. This sequence encodes CASSPANRGPPQETQYF.

The table lists this clone with a few counts. The chain combines TRBV7-9 with TRBJ1-4, with a weak D call TRBD1 (5 bases). Deletions cut 1 base from V and 5 bases from J, with 8 bases between. Germline values: CDR1 SEHNR, CDR2 FQNEAQ (reference sequence). The CDR3 loop spans 14 amino acids. In DNA, the CDR3 is TGTGCCAGCAGCTTAGGCGGGGGGAATGAAAAACTGTTTTTT. Protein sequence: CASSLGGGNEKLFF.

The chain combines TRBV18 with TRBJ2-3; TRBD2 matches at 8 bases. There are 17 residues in the CDR3. Losses at the gene ends were 0 bases for V and 2 bases for J; bases not matched to a gene: 7. Germline V gene lookup returns CDR1 KGHSH and CDR2 LQKENI. CDR3 in amino acids: CASSPPGSSGTTDTQYF. DNA for the CDR3: TGTGCCAGCTCACCACCGGGGAGTAGCGGGACCACAGATACGCAGTATTTT.

This clone has just a few counts. CDR3 in amino acids: CASSSRGRGEQYF. CDR3 sequence (DNA): TGCGCCAGCAGCTCCAGGGGCAGGGGCGAGCAGTACTTC. V usage is TRBV5-1 and J usage is TRBJ2-7; a possible D gene is TRBD1 (6 bases). Trimming took 3 bases from V and 6 from J, leaving 13 bases between them. CDR3 length equals 13 residues. Germline CDR1 is SGHRS and CDR2 is YFSETQ.

CDR3 region: CASSFDLNTEAFF. The DNA for the CDR3 is TGTGCCAGCAGTTTCGACCTGAACACTGAAGCTTTCTTT. The V call is TRBV6-5, the J call TRBJ1-1, with D unresolved. V lost 4 bases to trimming and J lost 0 bases, with 6 bases between them. This CDR3 has 13 amino acids. CDR1 and CDR2 (germline): MNHEY, SVGAGI.

The chain recombines TRBV13 with TRBJ1-1; D is perhaps TRBD1 (5 bases). The CDR3 contains 15 residues. Germline CDR1 PRHDT, CDR2 FYEKMQ (reference sequence). V lost 0 bases to trimming and J lost 2 bases, with 10 bases between them. The CDR3 bases are TGTGCCAGCAGCTTAGGGTACGGACAAAACACTGAAGCTTTCTTT. It specifies CASSLGYGQNTEAFF. Full variable domain (outside the CDR3, taken from reference TRBV13 and TRBJ1-1): AAGVIQSPRHLIKEKRETATLKCYPIPRHDTVYWYQQGPGQDPQFLISFYEKMQSDKGSIPDRFSAQQFSDYHSELNMSSLELGDSALYFCASSLGYGQNTEAFFGQGTRLTVV.

This clone was recorded only once. The genes are TRBV5-4 and TRBJ1-3; D ambiguous. This CDR3 has 15 amino acids. With 4 bases removed from V and 1 base from J, the gap between germline ends came to 12 bases. Germline V CDR1 and CDR2: SGHNT, YYREEE (reference sequence). The CDR3 nucleotides are TGTGCCAGCAGCCCTGGCGGTGAATCTGGAAACACCATATATTTT. The encoded protein is CASSPGGESGNTIYF. Based on the CDR3 plus reference TRBV5-4 and TRBJ1-3, the full variable domain is ETGVTQSPTHLIKTRGQQVTLRCSSQSGHNTVSWYQQALGQGPQFIFQYYREEENGRGNFPPRFSGLQFPNYSSELNVNALELDDSALYLCASSPGGESGNTIYFGEGSWLTVV.

V is TRBV4-3 and J is TRBJ2-5, with 8 bases matching TRBD2. The trim removed 0 bases at V and 0 bases at J, leaving 9 bases unmatched. Germline V gene lookup returns CDR1 LGHNA and CDR2 YSLEER. The CDR3 extends over 18 amino acids. In nucleotides, the CDR3 is TGCGCCAGCAGCCAAGAGACTAGCGAGACCTGGTACCAAGAGACCCAGTACTTC. Amino acids: CASSQETSETWYQETQYF.

This clone is medium-sized in the sample. The chain combines TRBV27 with TRBJ1-1; 7 bases match TRBD1. The ends lost 2 bases at V and 0 bases at J; junction bases unmatched: 0. The CDR3 sequence is 14 residues long. Per the germline V gene, CDR1 is MNHEY and CDR2 is SMNVEV (reference sequence). The CDR3 coding sequence is TGTGCCAGCAGTTTAACAGGGGTGAACACTGAAGCTTTCTTT. Protein: CASSLTGVNTEAFF.

The chain employs TRBV18 and TRBJ1-2; tentative D call: TRBD1 (6 bases). Germline assignment: CDR1 KGHSH and CDR2 LQKENI. V lost 0 bases to trimming and J lost 0 bases, with 14 bases between them. There are 17 residues in the CDR3. The CDR3 sequence is CASSPPETGLTNYGYTF. The CDR3 DNA follows: TGTGCCAGCTCACCACCGGAGACAGGCCTCACTAACTATGGCTACACCTTC. Using reference TRBV18 and TRBJ1-2 for the parts outside the CDR3, the full variable domain is NAGVMQNPRHLVRRRGQEARLRCSPMKGHSHVYWYRQLPEEGLKFMVYLQKENIIDESGMPKERFSAEFPKEGPSILRIQQVVRGDSAAYFCASSPPETGLTNYGYTFGSGTRLTVV.

The V call is TRBV30, the J call TRBJ1-1; D is unresolved. CDR3 length equals 12 residues. CDR1 is GTSNPN, CDR2 SVGIG, per germline (reference sequence). Deletions cut 5 bases from V and 0 bases from J, with 7 bases between. CDR3 loop: CAWGIMNTEAFF. CDR3 coding DNA: TGTGCCTGGGGTATCATGAACACTGAAGCTTTCTTT.

Regarding this clone: A junction boundary mismatches the germline segment, possibly from a read error. The chain is built from TRBV7-7 and TRBJ2-2; TRBD1 might be the D (5 bases). Germline V gene lookup returns CDR1 SSHAT and CDR2 FNYEAQ (reference sequence). There are 14 residues in the CDR3. CDR3 nucleotides: TGTGCTAGCAGCTTAGAAGGGGTGACCGGGGAGCTGTTTTTT. Translating gives CASSLEGVTGELFF.

The chain links TRBV6-1 to TRBJ1-5; D unclear. V was clipped by 2 bases and J by 2 bases, with 7 bases between them. Germline values: CDR1 MNHNS, CDR2 SASEGT. The CDR3 is made up of 14 amino acids. CDR3 sequence reads: CASSESHGNQPQHF. The CDR3 DNA follows: TGTGCCAGCAGTGAATCCCATGGCAATCAGCCCCAGCATTTT.

This chain uses TRBV4-1 with TRBJ2-3; 8 positions match TRBD2. CDR3 length equals 15 residues. The ends lost 3 bases at V and 2 bases at J; junction bases unmatched: 4. The germline V gene encodes CDR1 MGHRA and CDR2 YSYEKL. CDR3 in amino acids: CASSHTSGLTDTQYF. The CDR3 bases are TGCGCCAGCAGCCACACTAGCGGACTCACAGATACGCAGTATTTT.

This rearrangement joins TRBV28 to TRBJ2-1, with 7 positions matching TRBD2. The germline V gene has CDR1 MDHEN and CDR2 SYDVKM. CDR3 length: 16 residues. V lost 10 bases to trimming and J lost 4 bases; unmatched junction nucleotides: 16. CDR3 DNA: TGTGCCACCGCAGCCTCCGGGTCGGGGGGATACAATGAGCAGTTCTTC. Protein product: CATAASGSGGYNEQFF.

The chain joins TRBV6-5 to TRBJ1-6, with 7 bases aligning to TRBD1. With V trimmed by 7 bases and J by 7 bases, 10 bases remained unmatched. This CDR3 comprises 15 residues. Germline CDR1 MNHEY, CDR2 SVGAGI. The CDR3 sequence is CASNLAGTENSPLHF. CDR3 bases: TGTGCCAGCAACTTAGCCGGGACAGAAAATTCACCCCTCCACTTT.

The chain links TRBV2 to TRBJ1-1; a weak D match, TRBD1 (6 bases). This CDR3 spans 15 amino acids. The germline V and J ends were trimmed by 5 bases and 5 bases, with 18 bases remaining between them. Per the germline V gene, CDR1 is SNHLY and CDR2 is FYNNEI. This chain's CDR3 is CASSPVVTGGTEAFF. In DNA form, the CDR3 reads TGTGCCAGCAGTCCGGTCGTGACAGGAGGTACTGAAGCTTTCTTT.

V and J are TRBV7-2 and TRBJ1-3, with 7 nucleotides matching TRBD1. V shed 7 bases and J 2 bases; nucleotides not matched to a gene: 5. The length of the CDR3 is 14 residues. Germline CDR1 reads SGHTA; CDR2 reads FQGNSA. CDR3 protein: CASTLRGPGNTIYF. For the CDR3, the DNA is TGTGCCAGCACCCTGAGGGGGCCTGGAAACACCATATATTTT.

The chain has TRBV30 and TRBJ1-2; D is perhaps TRBD1 (5 bases). The CDR3 runs 14 residues. Looked up from germline, CDR1 is GTSNPN and CDR2 is SVGIG (reference sequence). V was shortened by 0 bases and J by 4 bases, with 12 bases between the two germline ends. CDR3 bases: TGTGCCTGGAGTGTAACCTCGGGGGTCTATGGCTACACCTTC. This encodes CAWSVTSGVYGYTF.

The chain employs TRBV7-5 and TRBJ2-1; no check of the table's D call, TRBD2, against the DNA was made. TRBV7-5 is an annotated pseudogene. The CDR3 is 13 residues long. The CDR3 protein is CARSPDSYNEQFF. In DNA form, the CDR3 reads TGTGCCAGAAGCCCGGACTCTTACAATGAGCAGTTCTTC.